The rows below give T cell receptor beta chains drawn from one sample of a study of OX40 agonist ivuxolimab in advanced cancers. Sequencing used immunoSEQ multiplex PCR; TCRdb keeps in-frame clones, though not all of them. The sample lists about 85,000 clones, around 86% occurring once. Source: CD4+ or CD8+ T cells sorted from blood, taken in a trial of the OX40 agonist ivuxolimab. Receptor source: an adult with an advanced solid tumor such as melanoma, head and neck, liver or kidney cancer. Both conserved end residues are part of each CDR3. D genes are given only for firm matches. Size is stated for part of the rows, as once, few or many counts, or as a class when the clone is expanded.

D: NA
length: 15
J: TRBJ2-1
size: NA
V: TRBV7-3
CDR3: CASSSTGDSNNEQFF
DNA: TGTGCCAGCAGCTCAACCGGGGACTCCAACAATGAGCAGTTCTTC

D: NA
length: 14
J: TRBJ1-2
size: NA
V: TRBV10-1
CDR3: CASSSTAEGYGYTF
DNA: TGCGCCAGCAGTTCGACAGCCGAGGGCTATGGCTACACCTTC

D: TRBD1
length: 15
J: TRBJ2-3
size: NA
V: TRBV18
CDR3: CASSTGQGVTDTQYF
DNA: TGTGCCAGCTCAACGGGACAGGGGGTCACAGATACGCAGTATTTT

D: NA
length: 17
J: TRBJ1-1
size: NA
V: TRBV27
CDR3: CASSPGSGGARNTEAFF
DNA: TGTGCCAGCAGTCCGGGGTCCGGGGGGGCGAGGAACACTGAAGCTTTCTTT

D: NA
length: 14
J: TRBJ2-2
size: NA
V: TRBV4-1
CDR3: CASKEGRNTGELFF
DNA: TGCGCCAGCAAAGAAGGCAGAAACACCGGGGAGCTGTTTTTT

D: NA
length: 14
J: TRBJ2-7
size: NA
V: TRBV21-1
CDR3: CATPGGVNSYEQYF
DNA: TGTGCCACCCCAGGGGGGGTTAACTCCTACGAGCAGTACTTC

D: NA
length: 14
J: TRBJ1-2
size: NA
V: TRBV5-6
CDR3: CASSFTGNVYGYTF
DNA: TGTGCCAGCAGCTTCACAGGGAATGTGTATGGCTACACCTTC

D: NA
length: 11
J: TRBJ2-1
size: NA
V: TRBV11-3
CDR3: CASSLGNEQFF
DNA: TGTGCCAGCAGCTTGGGCAATGAGCAGTTCTTC

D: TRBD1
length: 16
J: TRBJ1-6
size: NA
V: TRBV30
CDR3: CAWSVLPGGERSPLHF
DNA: TGTGCCTGGAGTGTCCTTCCAGGGGGCGAGCGGTCACCCCTCCACTTT

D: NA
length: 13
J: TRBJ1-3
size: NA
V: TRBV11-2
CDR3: CASSTDTGNTIYF
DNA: TGTGCCAGCAGCACCGACACCGGAAACACCATATATTTT

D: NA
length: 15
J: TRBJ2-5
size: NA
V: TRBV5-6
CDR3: CASSLSPTYQETQYF
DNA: TGTGCCAGCAGCTTGTCACCGACATACCAAGAGACCCAGTACTTC

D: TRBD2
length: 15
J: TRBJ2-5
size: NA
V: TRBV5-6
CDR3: CASSLTSGGRETQYF
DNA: TGTGCCAGCAGCTTGACTAGCGGGGGGAGAGAGACCCAGTACTTC

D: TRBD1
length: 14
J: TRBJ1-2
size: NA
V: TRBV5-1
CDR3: CASSLLTGGNGYTF
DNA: TGCGCCAGCAGTTTATTAACAGGGGGCAACGGCTACACCTTC

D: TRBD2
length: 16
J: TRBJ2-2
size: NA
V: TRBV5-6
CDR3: CASSRPSGGDTGELFF
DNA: TGTGCCAGCAGTCGCCCTAGCGGGGGAGACACCGGGGAGCTGTTTTTT

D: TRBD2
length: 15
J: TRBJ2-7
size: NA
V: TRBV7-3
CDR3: CASSLGSGSGYEQYF
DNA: TGTGCCAGCAGCTTAGGGAGCGGGAGTGGCTACGAGCAGTACTTC

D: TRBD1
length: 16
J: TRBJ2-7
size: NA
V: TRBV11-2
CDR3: CASSSTDRGYSYEQYF
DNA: TGTGCCAGCAGCTCAACGGACAGGGGATATTCCTACGAGCAGTACTTC

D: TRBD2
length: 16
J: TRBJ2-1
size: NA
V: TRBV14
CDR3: CASSPSLAGGIKEQFF
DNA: TGTGCCAGCAGCCCATCCCTAGCGGGGGGAATAAAGGAGCAGTTCTTC

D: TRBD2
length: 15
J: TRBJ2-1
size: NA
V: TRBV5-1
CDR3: CASTLGTSGSNEQFF
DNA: TGCGCCAGCACCCTGGGGACTAGCGGGAGCAATGAGCAGTTCTTC

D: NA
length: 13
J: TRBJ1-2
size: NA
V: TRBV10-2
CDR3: CASSDGGSYGYTF
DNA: TGCGCCAGCAGTGACGGGGGCTCCTATGGCTACACCTTC

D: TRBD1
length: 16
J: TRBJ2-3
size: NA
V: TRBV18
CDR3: CASSPGRQGSTDTQYF
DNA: TGTGCCAGCTCACCAGGGAGACAGGGGAGCACAGATACGCAGTATTTT

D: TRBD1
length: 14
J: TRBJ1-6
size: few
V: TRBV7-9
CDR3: CASSPGQGSSPLHF
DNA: TGTGCCAGCAGCCCGGGACAGGGGAGTTCACCCCTCCACTTT

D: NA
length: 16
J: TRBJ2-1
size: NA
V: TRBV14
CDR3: CASSQGRWGYSNEQFF
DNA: TGTGCCAGCAGCCAAGGCAGGTGGGGCTACTCCAATGAGCAGTTCTTC

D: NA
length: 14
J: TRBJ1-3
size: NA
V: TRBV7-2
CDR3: CASSLDGGGNTIYF
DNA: TGTGCCAGCAGCTTAGACGGGGGTGGAAACACCATATATTTT

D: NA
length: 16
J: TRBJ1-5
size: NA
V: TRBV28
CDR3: CASSSTLEISNQPQHF
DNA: TGTGCCAGCAGTTCCACCTTGGAGATTAGCAATCAGCCCCAGCATTTT

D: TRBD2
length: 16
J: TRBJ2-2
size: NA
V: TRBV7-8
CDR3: CASSQASGRAPGELFF
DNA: TGTGCCAGCAGCCAGGCTAGCGGGAGGGCCCCCGGGGAGCTGTTTTTT

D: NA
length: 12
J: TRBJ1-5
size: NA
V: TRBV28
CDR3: CATYVLGQPQHF
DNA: TGTGCCACCTATGTTCTAGGTCAGCCCCAGCATTTT

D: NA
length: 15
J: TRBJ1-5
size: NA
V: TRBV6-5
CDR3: CASSYGSYSNQPQHF
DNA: TGTGCCAGCAGTTACGGGAGTTATAGCAATCAGCCCCAGCATTTT

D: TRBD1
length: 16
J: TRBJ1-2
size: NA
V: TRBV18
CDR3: CASSPGGTEMYYGYTF
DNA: TGTGCCAGCTCACCGGGCGGGACAGAGATGTACTATGGCTACACCTTC

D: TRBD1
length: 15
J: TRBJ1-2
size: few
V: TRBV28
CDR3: CASSWGDRELRGYTF
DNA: TGTGCCAGCAGTTGGGGGGACAGGGAGCTGAGAGGCTACACCTTC

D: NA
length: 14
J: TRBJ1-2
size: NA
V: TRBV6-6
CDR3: CASSYGTADYGYTF
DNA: TGTGCCAGCAGTTACGGGACCGCGGACTATGGCTACACCTTC

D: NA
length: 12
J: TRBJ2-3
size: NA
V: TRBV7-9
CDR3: CASSRNTDTQYF
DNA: TGTGCCAGCAGCCGGAACACAGATACGCAGTATTTT

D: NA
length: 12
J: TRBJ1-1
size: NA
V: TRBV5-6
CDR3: CASSLVGHEAFF
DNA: TGTGCCAGCAGCTTGGTAGGCCACGAAGCTTTCTTT

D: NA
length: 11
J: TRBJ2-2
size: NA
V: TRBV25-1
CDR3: CASRENGELFF
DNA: TGTGCCAGCAGGGAGAACGGGGAGCTGTTTTTT

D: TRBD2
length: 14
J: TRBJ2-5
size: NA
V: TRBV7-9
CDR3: CASSTRDYPGAQYF
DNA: TGTGCCAGCAGCACCCGGGACTACCCAGGAGCCCAGTACTTC